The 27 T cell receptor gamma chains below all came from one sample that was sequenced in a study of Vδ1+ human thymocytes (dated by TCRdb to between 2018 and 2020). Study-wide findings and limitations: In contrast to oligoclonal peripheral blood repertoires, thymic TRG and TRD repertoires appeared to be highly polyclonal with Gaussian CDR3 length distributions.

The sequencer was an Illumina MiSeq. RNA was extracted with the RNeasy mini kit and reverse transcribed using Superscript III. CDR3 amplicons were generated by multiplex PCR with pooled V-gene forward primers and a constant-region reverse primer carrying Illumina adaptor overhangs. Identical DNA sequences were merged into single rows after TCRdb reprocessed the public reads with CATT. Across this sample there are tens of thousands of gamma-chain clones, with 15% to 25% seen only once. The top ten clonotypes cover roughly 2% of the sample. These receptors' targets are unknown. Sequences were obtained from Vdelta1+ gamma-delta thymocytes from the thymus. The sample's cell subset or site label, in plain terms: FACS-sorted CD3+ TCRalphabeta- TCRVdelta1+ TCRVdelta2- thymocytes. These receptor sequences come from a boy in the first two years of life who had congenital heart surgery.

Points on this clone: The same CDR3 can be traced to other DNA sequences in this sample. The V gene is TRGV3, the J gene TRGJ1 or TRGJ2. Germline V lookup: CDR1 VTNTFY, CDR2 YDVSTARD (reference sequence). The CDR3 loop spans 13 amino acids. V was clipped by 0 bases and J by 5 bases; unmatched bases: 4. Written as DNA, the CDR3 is TGTGCCACCTGGGACAGGCTCGATTATAAGAAACTCTTT. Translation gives CATWDRLDYKKLF.

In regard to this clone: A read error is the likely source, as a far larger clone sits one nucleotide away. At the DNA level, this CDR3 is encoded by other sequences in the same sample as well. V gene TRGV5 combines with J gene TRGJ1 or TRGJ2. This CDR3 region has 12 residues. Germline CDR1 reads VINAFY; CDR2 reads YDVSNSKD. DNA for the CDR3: TGTGCCACCTGGGACAGGCGTTATAAGAAACTCTTC. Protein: CATWDRRYKKLF.

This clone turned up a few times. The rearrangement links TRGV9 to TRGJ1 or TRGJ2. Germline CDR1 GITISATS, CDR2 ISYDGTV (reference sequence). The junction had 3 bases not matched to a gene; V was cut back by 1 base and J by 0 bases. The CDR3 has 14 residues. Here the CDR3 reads CALWEVANYYKKLF. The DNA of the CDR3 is TGTGCCTTGTGGGAGGTCGCGAATTATTATAAGAAACTCTTT.

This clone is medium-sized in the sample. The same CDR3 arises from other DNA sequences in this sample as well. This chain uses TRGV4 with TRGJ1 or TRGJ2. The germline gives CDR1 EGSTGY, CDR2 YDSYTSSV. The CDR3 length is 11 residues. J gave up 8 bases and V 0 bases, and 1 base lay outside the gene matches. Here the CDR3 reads CATWDGHKKLF. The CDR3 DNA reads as TGTGCCACCTGGGATGGGCATAAGAAACTCTTT.

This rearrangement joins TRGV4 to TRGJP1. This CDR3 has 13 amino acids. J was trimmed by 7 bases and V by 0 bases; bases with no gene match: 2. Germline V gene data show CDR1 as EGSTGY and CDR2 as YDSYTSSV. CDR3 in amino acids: CATWDGDGWFKIF. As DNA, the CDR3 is TGTGCCACCTGGGATGGGGATGGTTGGTTCAAGATATTT.

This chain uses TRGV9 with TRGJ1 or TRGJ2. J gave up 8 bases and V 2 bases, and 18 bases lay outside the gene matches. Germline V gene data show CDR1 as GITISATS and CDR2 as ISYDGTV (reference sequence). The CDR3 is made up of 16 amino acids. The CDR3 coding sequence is TGTGCCTTGTGGGAGGACAAGCGGGGGGTAGGAAATAAGAAACTCTTT. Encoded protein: CALWEDKRGVGNKKLF.

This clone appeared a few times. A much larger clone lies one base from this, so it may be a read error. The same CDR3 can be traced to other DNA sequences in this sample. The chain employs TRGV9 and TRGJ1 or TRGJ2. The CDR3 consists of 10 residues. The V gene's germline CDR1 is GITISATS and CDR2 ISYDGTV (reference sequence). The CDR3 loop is CALWEGKKLF. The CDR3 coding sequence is TGCGCCTTGTGGGAGGGTAAGAAACTCTTT.

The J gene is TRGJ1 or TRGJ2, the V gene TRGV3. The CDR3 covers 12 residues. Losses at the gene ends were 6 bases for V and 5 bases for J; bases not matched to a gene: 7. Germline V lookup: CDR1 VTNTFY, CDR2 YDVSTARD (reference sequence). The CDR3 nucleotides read TGTGCCACCTGGCCGGGGAATTATAAGAAACTCTTT. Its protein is CATWPGNYKKLF.

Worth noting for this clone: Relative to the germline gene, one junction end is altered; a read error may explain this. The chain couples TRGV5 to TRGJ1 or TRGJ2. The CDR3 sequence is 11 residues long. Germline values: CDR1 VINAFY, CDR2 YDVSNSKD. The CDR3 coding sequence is TGTGCCACCTGGGACTGGTATAGGAAACTCTTT. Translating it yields CATWDWYRKLF.

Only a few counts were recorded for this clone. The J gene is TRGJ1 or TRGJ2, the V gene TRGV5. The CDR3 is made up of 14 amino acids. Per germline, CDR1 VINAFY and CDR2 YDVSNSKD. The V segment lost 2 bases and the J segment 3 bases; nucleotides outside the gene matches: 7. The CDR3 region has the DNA TGTGCCACCTGGGACATGCGAATTTATTATAAGAAACTCTTT. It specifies CATWDMRIYYKKLF.

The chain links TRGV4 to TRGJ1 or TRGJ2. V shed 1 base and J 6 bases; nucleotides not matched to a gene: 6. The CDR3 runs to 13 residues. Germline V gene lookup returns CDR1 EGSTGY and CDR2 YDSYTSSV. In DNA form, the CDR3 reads TGTGCCACCTGGGATGGTAGATTTTATAAGAAACTCTTT. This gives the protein CATWDGRFYKKLF.

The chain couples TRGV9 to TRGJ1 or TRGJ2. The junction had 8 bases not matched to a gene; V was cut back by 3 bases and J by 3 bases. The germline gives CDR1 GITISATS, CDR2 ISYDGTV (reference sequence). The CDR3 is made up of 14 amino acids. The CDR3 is CALWEPKRYYKKLF. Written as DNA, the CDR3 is TGTGCCTTGTGGGAGCCGAAGCGTTATTATAAGAAACTCTTT.

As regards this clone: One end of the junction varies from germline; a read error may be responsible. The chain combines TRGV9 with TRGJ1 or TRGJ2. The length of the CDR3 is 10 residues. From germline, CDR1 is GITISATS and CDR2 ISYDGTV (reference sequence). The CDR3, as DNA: TGTGCCTCGTGGGCCCGCCAGAAACTCTTT. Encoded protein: CASWARQKLF.

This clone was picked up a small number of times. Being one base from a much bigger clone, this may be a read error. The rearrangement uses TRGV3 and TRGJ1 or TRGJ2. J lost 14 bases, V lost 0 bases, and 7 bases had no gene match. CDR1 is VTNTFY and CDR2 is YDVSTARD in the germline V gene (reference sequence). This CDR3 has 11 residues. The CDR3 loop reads CATWDRQGELF. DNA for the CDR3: TGTGCCACCTGGGACAGGCAGGGGGAACTCTTT.

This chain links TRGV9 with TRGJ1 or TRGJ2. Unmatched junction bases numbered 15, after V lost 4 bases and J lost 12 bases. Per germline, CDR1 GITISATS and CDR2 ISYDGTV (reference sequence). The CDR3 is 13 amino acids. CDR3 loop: CALWDPLPGVKLF. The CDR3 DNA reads TGTGCCTTGTGGGACCCCCTACCCGGGGTGAAACTCTTT.

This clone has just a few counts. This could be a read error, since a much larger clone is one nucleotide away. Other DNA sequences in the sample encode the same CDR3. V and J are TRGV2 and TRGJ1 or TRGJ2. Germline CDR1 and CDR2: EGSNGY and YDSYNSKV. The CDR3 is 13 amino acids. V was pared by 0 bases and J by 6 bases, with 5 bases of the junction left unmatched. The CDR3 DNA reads TGTGCCACCTGGGACGGGCTCTTTTATAAGAAACTCTTT. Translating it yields CATWDGLFYKKLF.

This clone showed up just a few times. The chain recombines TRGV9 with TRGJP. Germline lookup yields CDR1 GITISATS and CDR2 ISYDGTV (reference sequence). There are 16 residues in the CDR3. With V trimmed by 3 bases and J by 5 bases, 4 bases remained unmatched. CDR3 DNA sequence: TGTGCCTTGTGGGAGTACGAAGAGTTGGGCAAAAAAATCAAGGTATTT. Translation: CALWEYEELGKKIKVF.

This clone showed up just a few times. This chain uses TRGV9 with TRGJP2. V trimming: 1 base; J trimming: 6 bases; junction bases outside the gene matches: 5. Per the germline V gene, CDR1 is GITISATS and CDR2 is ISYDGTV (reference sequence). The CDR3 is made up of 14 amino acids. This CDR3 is CALWEVSGDWIKTF. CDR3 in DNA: TGTGCCTTGTGGGAGGTTTCCGGTGATTGGATCAAGACGTTT.

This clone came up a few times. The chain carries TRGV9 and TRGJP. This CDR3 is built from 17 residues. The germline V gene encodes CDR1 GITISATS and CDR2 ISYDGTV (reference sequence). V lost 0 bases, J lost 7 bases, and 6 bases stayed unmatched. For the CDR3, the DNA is TGTGCCTTGTGGGAGGTGCAGGACGAGTTGGGCAAAAAAATCAAGGTATTT. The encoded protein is CALWEVQDELGKKIKVF.

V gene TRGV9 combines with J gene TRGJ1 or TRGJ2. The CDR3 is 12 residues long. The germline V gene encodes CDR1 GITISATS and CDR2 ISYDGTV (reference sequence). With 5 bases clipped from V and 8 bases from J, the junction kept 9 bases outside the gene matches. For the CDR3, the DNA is TGTGCCTTGTGGGCCTCTGAAAATAAGAAACTCTTT. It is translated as CALWASENKKLF.

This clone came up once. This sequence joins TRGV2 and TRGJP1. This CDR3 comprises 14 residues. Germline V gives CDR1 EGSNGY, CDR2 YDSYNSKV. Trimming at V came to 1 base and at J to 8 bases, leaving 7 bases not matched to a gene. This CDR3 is CATWDGPPGWFKIF. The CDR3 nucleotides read TGTGCCACCTGGGACGGACCACCCGGTTGGTTCAAGATATTT.

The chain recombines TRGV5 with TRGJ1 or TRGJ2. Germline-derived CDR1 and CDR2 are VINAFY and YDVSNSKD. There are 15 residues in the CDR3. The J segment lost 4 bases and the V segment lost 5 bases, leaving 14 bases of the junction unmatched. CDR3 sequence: CATWVDNPIYYKKLF. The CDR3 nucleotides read TGTGCCACCTGGGTTGACAATCCCATATATTATAAGAAACTCTTT.

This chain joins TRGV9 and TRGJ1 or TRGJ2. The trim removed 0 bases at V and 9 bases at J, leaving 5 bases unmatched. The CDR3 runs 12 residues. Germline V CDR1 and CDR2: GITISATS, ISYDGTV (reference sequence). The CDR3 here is CALWEVLGKKLF. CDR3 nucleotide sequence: TGTGCCTTGTGGGAGGTGCTTGGTAAGAAACTCTTT.

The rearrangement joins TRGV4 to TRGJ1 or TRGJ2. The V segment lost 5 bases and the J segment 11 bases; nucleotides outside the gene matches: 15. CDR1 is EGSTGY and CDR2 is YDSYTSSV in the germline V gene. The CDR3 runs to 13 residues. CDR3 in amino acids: CATWVEVPYEKLF. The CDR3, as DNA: TGTGCCACCTGGGTCGAGGTCCCCTATGAGAAACTCTTT.

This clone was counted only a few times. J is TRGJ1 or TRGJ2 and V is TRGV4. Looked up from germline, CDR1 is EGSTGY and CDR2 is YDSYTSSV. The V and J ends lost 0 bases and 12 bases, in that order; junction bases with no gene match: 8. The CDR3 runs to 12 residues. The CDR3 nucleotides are TGTGCCACCTGGGATGGGCCAGCAAGGAAACTCTTT. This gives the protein CATWDGPARKLF.

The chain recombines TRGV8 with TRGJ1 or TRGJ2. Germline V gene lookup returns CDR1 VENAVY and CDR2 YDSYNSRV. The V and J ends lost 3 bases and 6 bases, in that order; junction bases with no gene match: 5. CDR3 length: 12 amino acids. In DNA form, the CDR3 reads TGTGCCACCTGGGATCTGGGTTATAAGAAACTCTTT. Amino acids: CATWDLGYKKLF.

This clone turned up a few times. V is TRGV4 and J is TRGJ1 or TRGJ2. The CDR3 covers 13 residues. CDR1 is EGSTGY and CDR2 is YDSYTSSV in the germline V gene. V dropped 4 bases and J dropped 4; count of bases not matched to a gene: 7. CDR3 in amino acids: CATWEGTYYKKLF. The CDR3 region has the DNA TGTGCCACCTGGGAAGGGACGTATTATAAGAAACTCTTT.